This T cell receptor (beta chain) is drawn from a study of Graves' ophthalmopathy and Graves' hyperthyroidism (dated by TCRdb to 2016 to 2018). Turning to the overall study: Peripheral blood samples were taken at the time of initial diagnosis, before any treatment was given. The study used signatures of the TCR beta repertoire to tell Graves' ophthalmopathy apart from Graves' hyperthyroidism and to predict which patients would progress to ophthalmopathy. In total, approximately 130 blood samples were TCR-sequenced: some 40 ophthalmopathy, some 75 hyperthyroidism and roughly 17 hyperthyroidism-to-ophthalmopathy patients. A discovery set of 100 or so patients (roughly 41 ophthalmopathy, just over 55 stable hyperthyroidism) was enrolled to explore V-J signatures distinguishing ophthalmopathy from hyperthyroidism. An independent validation cohort was composed of around 19 hyperthyroidism patients and 15 to 17 patients who later progressed from hyperthyroidism to ophthalmopathy. In 6 or 7 hyperthyroidism patients, T-cell repertoires of thyroid tissue and blood were compared. Following sampling, methimazole starting at 30 mg daily was administered to hyperthyroidism patients, and high-dose intravenous methylprednisolone was administered to ophthalmopathy patients. Overall results and qualifications from the work: Most expanded thyroid clonotypes with frequency above 0.001 were also detected in blood, suggesting blood repertoires may reflect the thyroid immune response. Sample size was not statistically predetermined, and group allocation was not concealed from the investigators. In validation, the model predicted ophthalmopathy progression with less than 71% sensitivity and 72.22% specificity; about a dozen predicted patients were CT-confirmed with GO in a median of approximately 6.5 months. In cross-validation, the 13-signature model distinguished ophthalmopathy from stable hyperthyroidism with less than 90% sensitivity and about 81% specificity, while in the test set the corresponding values were about 79% and 69%.

Worth noting for this clonotype: Its antigen remains unidentified. Base qualities are not recorded, but no much larger clone differs from it by a single base.

Trimming at the junction amounts to 5 bases on V and 8 bases on J, and the germline ends lie 18 bases apart. Including the terminal cysteine and phenylalanine, the CDR3 comprises 15 residues. Here the CDR3 DNA is all that survives: 45 bases in frame from base 1. As encoded in the germline V gene (reference sequence), CDR1 is SEHNR while CDR2 is FQNEAQ. TCR beta CDR3 regions were amplified from RNA transcripts for repertoire sequencing. The first round was an RT-PCR using HTBI primers with the Qiagen OneStep RT-PCR kit, and this first round was followed by a second-round multiplex PCR, then size selection and purification. The libraries underwent paired-end sequencing with 100 bp reads on an Illumina HiSeq2000. As for the original processing: SOAPnuke was used for read processing, and reads with adapters, uncalled bases, a mean Phred below 15, or no exact constant-primer or identifier match were discarded. COPE v1.2.5 was used to merge the high-quality paired reads. Each unique nucleotide sequence was treated as a clonotype, and MiTCR v1.1 was used to align the clonotypes to the IMGT TRB V, D and J references. Only V-J combinations with frequency above 0.0001 were analysed, covering approximately 99% of repertoires. A TCR clonal expansion and chaos score per V-J combination was defined as the ratio of F50 clonal expansion to chaos observed in the TCRdist matrix. Welch's t-statistics and random forest were used to narrow the features down to around 13 V-J combinations, which were then fed into a naive Bayes classifier. Thyroid-blood repertoire similarity was quantified with the Morisita-Horn index. TCRdb cleaned the public reads at Q25 with fastp, built clones with MiXCR and kept in-frame beta chains. Rows with one shared CDR3 protein collapse into an entry with the most common genes and DNA. For this entry, the V and J calls and clone size follow TCRdb and not the study's own pipeline. The table for this sample lists more than 550,000 distinct CDR3 sequences; about two fifths of them were counted only once. The biggest ten clones account for more than 3% of the sample.

Patients with ophthalmopathy had moderately to severely active disease, with a Clinical Activity Score of 3 or more, a NOSPECS grade of 4 or more, and a disease duration of less than 3 months. Patients with other autoimmune diseases, uncontrolled infections, pregnancy or lactation were excluded from the study. Diagnosis was based on clinical symptoms, serum thyroxine, TRAb, thyroid ultrasound and orbital computed tomography. Ficoll-Paque density gradient centrifugation was used to isolate PBMCs from 9.5 to 10 ml of fresh peripheral blood. Trizol reagent was used to extract the total RNA, and its quality was then checked on an Agilent 2100 Bioanalyzer.

This sequence uses TRBV7-9 and TRBJ1-4, with TRBD1 perhaps the D gene, on 6 matching bases. The sequence was obtained from an adult man with Graves' ophthalmopathy. The sequencing sample was made of peripheral blood. The nucleotide sequence is TGTGCCAGCAGCCCCCCGAGGGACACCGGGGAAAAACTGTTTTTT. This yields the protein CASSPPRDTGEKLFF.